This T cell receptor (beta chain) appears in the sequencing data of a study of identical twins. On this clonotype: Antigen unknown.

CDR3 length: 17 amino acids. The ends lost 1 base at V and 1 base at J; junction bases unmatched: 9. Findings and limits, study-wide: Fewer insertions marked abundant cord blood beta clonotypes; young adult naive trended weakly, memory not at all.

TCRdb analysed the 5' RACE reads with MiXCR anew, one entry per CDR3 protein. The sample lists about 890,000 distinct CDR3 sequences, roughly an eighth occurring once. The same sample was also used in a study of yellow fever vaccine responses in identical twins.

The sequence was obtained from a woman between 18 and 30 years old in good health. The V gene is TRBV12-3 or TRBV12-4, the J gene TRBJ2-7; TRBD1 matches 8 bases. Sequenced input: PBMCs. The CDR3 DNA reads as TGTGCCAGCAGTTTAGGGACAGGGCCATCTACTTCCTACGAGCAGTACTTC. Translated, it gives CASSLGTGPSTSYEQYF.